The clone carrying this TCR beta chain was detected only a few times. Its antigen is still unknown. V lost 2 bases to trimming and J lost 7 bases, with 9 bases between them. The CDR3 sequence is 13 residues long. CDR1 and CDR2 (germline): SGHRS, YFSETQ. These data come from a study of T-cell memory formation after mild COVID-19. One entry per CDR3 protein results from TCRdb running MiXCR on the 5' RACE reads. This sample yields about 110,000 distinct CDR3 sequences, of which roughly a sixth are seen a single time; roughly 6% belongs to the top ten. The study, taken as a whole, reports: Day 15 to 85 contracting clones showed balanced CD4/CD8; day 15 to 37 expanders favored CD4+. Pre-infection memory held some responding clones, suggesting pre-existing cross-reactive T cells responded.

The chain links TRBV5-1 to TRBJ2-2, with D possibly TRBD1 on 5 matching bases. Sequencing input: PBMCs or a T cell subset sorted from them (not recorded which). The TCR was taken from a man between 18 and 29 years old who had mild COVID-19 (a few samples of this study predate the infection). Cell type and time point are not known. The CDR3 bases are TGCGCCAGCAGCTTCCGCCAGGGCGGGGAGCTGTTTTTT. Its protein is CASSFRQGGELFF.